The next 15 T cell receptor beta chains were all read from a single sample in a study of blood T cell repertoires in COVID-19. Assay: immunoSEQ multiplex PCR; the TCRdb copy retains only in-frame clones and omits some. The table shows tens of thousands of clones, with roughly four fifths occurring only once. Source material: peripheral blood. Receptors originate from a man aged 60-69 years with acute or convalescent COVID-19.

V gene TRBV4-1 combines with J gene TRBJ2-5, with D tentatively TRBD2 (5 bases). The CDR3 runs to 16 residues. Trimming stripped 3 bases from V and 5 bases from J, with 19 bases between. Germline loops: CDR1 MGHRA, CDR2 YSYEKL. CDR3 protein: CASSQFFEGGWETQYF. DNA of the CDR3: TGCGCCAGCAGCCAGTTCTTCGAGGGCGGGTGGGAGACCCAGTACTTC.

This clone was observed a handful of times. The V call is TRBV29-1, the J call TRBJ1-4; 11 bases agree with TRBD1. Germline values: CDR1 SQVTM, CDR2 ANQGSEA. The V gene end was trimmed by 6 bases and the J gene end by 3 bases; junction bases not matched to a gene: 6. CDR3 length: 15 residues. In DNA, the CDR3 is TGCAGCGTGGCGGACAGGGGGCTGTCTAATGAAAAACTGTTTTTT. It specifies CSVADRGLSNEKLFF.

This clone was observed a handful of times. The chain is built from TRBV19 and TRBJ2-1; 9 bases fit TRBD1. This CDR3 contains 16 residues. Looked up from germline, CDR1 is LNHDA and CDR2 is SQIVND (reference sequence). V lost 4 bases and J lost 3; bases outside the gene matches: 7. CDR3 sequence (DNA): TGTGCCAGTAGTACCAGGGGACAGGGAATCTACAATGAGCAGTTCTTC. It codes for CASSTRGQGIYNEQFF.

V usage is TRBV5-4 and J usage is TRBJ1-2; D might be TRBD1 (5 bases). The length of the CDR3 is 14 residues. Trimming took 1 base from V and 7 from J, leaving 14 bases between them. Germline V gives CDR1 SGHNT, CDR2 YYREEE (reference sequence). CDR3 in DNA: TGTGCCAGCAGCTTGCGGGGGGTGGAGTCTGGCTACACCTTC. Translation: CASSLRGVESGYTF.

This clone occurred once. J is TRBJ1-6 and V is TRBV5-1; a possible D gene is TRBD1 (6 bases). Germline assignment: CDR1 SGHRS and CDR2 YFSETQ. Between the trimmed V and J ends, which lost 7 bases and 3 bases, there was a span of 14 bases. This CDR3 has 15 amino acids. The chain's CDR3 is CASGIDRSYNSPLHF. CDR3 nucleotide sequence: TGCGCCAGCGGAATAGACAGGAGCTATAATTCACCCCTCCACTTT.

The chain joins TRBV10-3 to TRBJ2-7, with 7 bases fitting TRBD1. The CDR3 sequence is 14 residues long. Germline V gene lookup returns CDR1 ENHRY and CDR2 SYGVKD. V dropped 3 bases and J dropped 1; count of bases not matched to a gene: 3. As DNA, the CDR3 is TGTGCCATCAGTGACGTGACAGGGTCCTACGAGCAGTACTTC. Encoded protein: CAISDVTGSYEQYF.

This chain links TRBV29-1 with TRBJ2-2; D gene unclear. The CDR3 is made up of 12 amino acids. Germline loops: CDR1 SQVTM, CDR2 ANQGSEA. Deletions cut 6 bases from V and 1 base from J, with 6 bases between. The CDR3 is CSVGGNTGELFF. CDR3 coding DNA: TGCAGCGTCGGTGGGAACACCGGGGAGCTGTTTTTT.

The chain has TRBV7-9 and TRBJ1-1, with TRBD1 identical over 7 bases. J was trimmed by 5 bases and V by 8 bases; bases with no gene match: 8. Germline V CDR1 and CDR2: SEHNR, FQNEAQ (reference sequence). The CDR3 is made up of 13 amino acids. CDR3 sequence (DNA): TGTGCCAGCGCAAGACAGGGAGGAACTGAAGCTTTCTTT. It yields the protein CASARQGGTEAFF.

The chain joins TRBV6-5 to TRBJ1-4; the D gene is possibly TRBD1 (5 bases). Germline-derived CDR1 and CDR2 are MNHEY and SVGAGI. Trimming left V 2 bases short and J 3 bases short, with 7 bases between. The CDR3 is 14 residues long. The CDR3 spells CASSYATANEKLFF. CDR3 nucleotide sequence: TGTGCCAGCAGTTACGCGACAGCTAATGAAAAACTGTTTTTT.

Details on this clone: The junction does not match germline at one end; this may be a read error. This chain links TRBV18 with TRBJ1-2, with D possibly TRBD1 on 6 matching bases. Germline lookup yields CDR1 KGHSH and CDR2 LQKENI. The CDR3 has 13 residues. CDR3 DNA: TGTGCCAGCTCACCCGCCGGACAGAGCCTCTTAGGATTC. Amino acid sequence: CASSPAGQSLLGF.

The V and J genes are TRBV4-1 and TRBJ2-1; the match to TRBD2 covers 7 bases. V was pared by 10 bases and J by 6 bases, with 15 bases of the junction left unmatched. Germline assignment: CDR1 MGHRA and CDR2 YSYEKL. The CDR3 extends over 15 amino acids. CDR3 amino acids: CATSRGLDGVNEQFF. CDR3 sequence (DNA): TGCGCCACCTCACGCGGACTAGATGGAGTCAATGAGCAGTTCTTC.

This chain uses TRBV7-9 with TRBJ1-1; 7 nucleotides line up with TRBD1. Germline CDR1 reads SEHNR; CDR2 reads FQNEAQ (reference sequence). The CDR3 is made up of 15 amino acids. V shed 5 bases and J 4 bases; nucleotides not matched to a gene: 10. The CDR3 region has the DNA TGTGCCAGCAGCCCAGGCACGGGGACAGTCACTGAAGCTTTCTTT. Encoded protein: CASSPGTGTVTEAFF.

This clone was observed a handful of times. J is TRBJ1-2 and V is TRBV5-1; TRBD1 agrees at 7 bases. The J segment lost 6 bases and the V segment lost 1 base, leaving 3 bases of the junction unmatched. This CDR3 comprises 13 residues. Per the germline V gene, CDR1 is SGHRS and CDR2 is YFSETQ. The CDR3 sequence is CASSLQGVDGYTF. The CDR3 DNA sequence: TGCGCCAGCAGCTTGCAGGGGGTGGATGGCTACACCTTC.

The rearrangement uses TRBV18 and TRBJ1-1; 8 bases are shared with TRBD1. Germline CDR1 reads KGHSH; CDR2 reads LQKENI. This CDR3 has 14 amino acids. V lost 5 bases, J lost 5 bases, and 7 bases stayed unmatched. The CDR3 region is CASSTQGAVTEAFF. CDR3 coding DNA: TGTGCCAGCTCAACCCAGGGGGCAGTAACTGAAGCTTTCTTT.

The CDR3 coding sequence is TGTGCCAGCAGTGAAGACTGGGGGGGGCGGACTGAAGCTTTCTTT. Its translation: CASSEDWGGRTEAFF. V usage is TRBV6-1 and J usage is TRBJ1-1, with a tentative D call TRBD1 (6 bases). Germline V gene lookup returns CDR1 MNHNS and CDR2 SASEGT. This CDR3 has 15 residues. The V gene lost 1 base and the J gene lost 5 bases, with 14 bases spanning the gap.